This TCR beta chain was identified in a study of regulatory T cells in long-lasting Graves disease. The time point was: newly diagnosed GD, antithyroid drugs for less than 3 months. The TCR library was made from RNA extracted from PBMCs. In this sample, this clonotype turned up many times. The antigen remains unidentified. Both iRepertoire HTBI primers and Arm-PCR of CDR3 regions were used to build the TCR beta libraries. MiXCR was run by TCRdb on the multiplex PCR reads, yielding one entry per CDR3 protein. The repertoire holds 540,000 or so distinct CDR3 sequences, 13% seen once, with more than 8.5% in the top ten. V lost 2 bases, J lost 0 bases, and 20 bases lay in between. Looked up from germline, CDR1 is MDHEN and CDR2 is SYDVKM. The CDR3 has 19 amino acids. Overall study findings and caveats: It was peripheral blood alone, not thyroid tissue, that was studied.

Separately, the same data were catalogued under a study of T cells in Graves' hyperthyroidism and ophthalmopathy. Turning to that study: The authors' 13 V-J model separated ophthalmopathy from stable hyperthyroidism.

The chain employs TRBV28 and TRBJ1-5; D ambiguous. Sequences were derived from peripheral blood mononuclear cells (PBMCs), sampled at new diagnosis, from a patient treated with antithyroid drugs. The clonotype was recovered from a man aged 25 to 45 with Graves disease. In nucleotides, the CDR3 is TGTGCCAGCAGTTTAGTGGAGGGCGCGGGTGGATATAGCAATCAGCCCCAGCATTTT. This encodes CASSLVEGAGGYSNQPQHF.